The rows below give T cell receptor beta chains drawn from one sample of a study of blood T cell repertoires in COVID-19. Method: immunoSEQ multiplex PCR; TCRdb's copy keeps in-frame clones and lacks some. The profile shows about 150,000 clones, more than 75% of them singletons. Material: PBMCs or T cells enriched from blood (not recorded which). The receptors stem from a woman between 45 and 60 years old who had recovered from COVID-19. Each CDR3 is given with its conserved first and last residue. D genes are given only for firm matches. Size values are once, few and many counts, or a class for expanded clones, and some rows have none.

d_call j_call v_call clone_size cdr3_nt cdr3_aa
- TRBJ1-5 TRBV9 few TGTGCCAGCAGCGTAGGGGGCGAGGGCAATCAGCCCCAGCATTTT CASSVGGEGNQPQHF
- TRBJ1-1 TRBV1 - TGCACCAGCAGCCCTCTTTCACCGACAGGGGGGACTGAAGCTTTCTTT CTSSPLSPTGGTEAFF
- TRBJ1-1 TRBV30 - TGTGCCTGGAGTGTATCCAAGAACACTGAAGCTTTCTTT CAWSVSKNTEAFF
- TRBJ2-7 TRBV27 - TGTGCCAGCAGTTTATCTGCGGAGTCCTACGAGCAGTACTTC CASSLSAESYEQYF
- TRBJ1-2 TRBV4-3 - TGCGCCAGCAGCCAAGGCTCGGTTAACTATGGCTACACCTTC CASSQGSVNYGYTF
- TRBJ2-2 TRBV2 - TGTGCCAGCAGATCAGTGGAGCTAGCCCGAACCGGGGAGCTGTTTTTT CASRSVELARTGELFF
- TRBJ2-5 TRBV7-9 - TGTGCCAGCAGGCAAACTAGTCAATCGACCCAGTACTTC CASRQTSQSTQYF
- TRBJ1-1 TRBV4-3 - TGCGCCAGCAGCCAAGGATGGGAGGGAAACACTGAAGCTTTCTTT CASSQGWEGNTEAFF
TRBD1 TRBJ1-2 TRBV12-3/TRBV12-4 - TGTGCCAGCAGCCGGGACAGGGGGTGGGGCTACACCTTC CASSRDRGWGYTF
TRBD1 TRBJ1-5 TRBV5-8 once TGTGCCAGCATCGTTCGACAGGGGACTAGCAATCAGCCCCAGCATTTT CASIVRQGTSNQPQHF
- TRBJ1-2 TRBV5-6 - TGTGCCAGCAGCTTGGGGCTCAACGAGGATGGCTACACCTTC CASSLGLNEDGYTF
- TRBJ1-5 TRBV15 - TGTGCCACCAGCAGAGATCTGTCGTCAGGGGAGATGCCCCAGCATTTT CATSRDLSSGEMPQHF
TRBD1 TRBJ2-1 TRBV12-3/TRBV12-4 - TGTGCCAGCAGTTTTGGACAGGGGAAGCAGTTCTTC CASSFGQGKQFF
TRBD2 TRBJ2-5 TRBV30 - TGTGCCTGGGGTTTAGCGGGGGGGCTCCAAGAGACCCAGTACTTC CAWGLAGGLQETQYF
TRBD2 TRBJ2-3 TRBV18 - TGTGCCAGCTCACCAATCGGGACTAGCGGGGGGGCCCAGGGAGATACGCAGTATTTT CASSPIGTSGGAQGDTQYF
- TRBJ2-1 TRBV11-3 - TGTGCCAGCAGCTTCGGACTTCTGCCCTACAATGAGCAGTTCTTC CASSFGLLPYNEQFF
TRBD1 TRBJ2-2 TRBV2 - TGTGCCAGCCAAGACAGGGGGCAGAGGGAGCTGTTTTTT CASQDRGQRELFF
- TRBJ2-5 TRBV9 - TGTGCCAGCAGCGTAAGACAGGACCACCAAGAGACCCAGTACTTC CASSVRQDHQETQYF
- TRBJ2-7 TRBV18 - TGTGCCAGCTCACCCTCCAGCTCCTACGAGCAGTACTTC CASSPSSSYEQYF
TRBD1 TRBJ1-2 TRBV24-1 - TGTGCCACCAGTGACCGACAGGGTGCTAACTATGGCTACACCTTC CATSDRQGANYGYTF
- TRBJ1-2 TRBV5-6 - TGTGCCAGCAGCTTGGGAGCGACGGTGGTCTTTTATTATGGCTACACCTTC CASSLGATVVFYYGYTF
- TRBJ1-3 TRBV6-2/TRBV6-3 - TGTGCCAGCAGTCGCCCCCAGAGAAACACCATATATTTT CASSRPQRNTIYF
- TRBJ1-4 TRBV7-6 - TGTGCCAGCAGCTTAAGAGCTTCAACTAATGAAAAACTGTTTTTT CASSLRASTNEKLFF
TRBD1 TRBJ2-2 TRBV24-1 once TGTGCCACCAGTGACCCGGGACAGAGGGAGCTGTTTTTT CATSDPGQRELFF
TRBD1 TRBJ2-5 TRBV5-1 - TGCGCCAGCAGCCTGGGCCAGGGGGTCGAGACCCAGTACTTC CASSLGQGVETQYF
- TRBJ1-4 TRBV25-1 - TGTGCCAGCAGCCGAGGGTACCCAGGGGCGACTAATGAAAAACTGTTTTTT CASSRGYPGATNEKLFF
TRBD2 TRBJ2-3 TRBV4-3 - TGCGCCAGCAGCCAAACCCAAGCGGGGGGGGTGACAGATACGCAGTATTTT CASSQTQAGGVTDTQYF
- TRBJ2-5 TRBV6-5 - TGTGCCAGCAGAAAGCAACAGGGTCGGAAGGAGACCCAGTACTTC CASRKQQGRKETQYF
TRBD2 TRBJ2-2 TRBV11-2 once TGTGCCAGCAGCCCCCTAGCGGGGCAGAACACCGGGGAGCTGTTTTTT CASSPLAGQNTGELFF
TRBD2 TRBJ2-7 TRBV5-1 - TGCGCCAGCAGCGCGAGGAAAGCGGGGGTCTCCTACGAGCAGTACTTC CASSARKAGVSYEQYF
- TRBJ2-7 TRBV29-1 - TGCAGCGTCGAGGACAGTGTACGGTACGAGCAGTACTTC CSVEDSVRYEQYF
- TRBJ2-3 TRBV10-3 - TGTGCCATCAGTGAATTTCCAGCGACTAGCACAGATACGCAGTATTTT CAISEFPATSTDTQYF
TRBD2 TRBJ2-5 TRBV7-7 - TGTGCCAGCAGCCAGGGACTAGCGGGGGAGACCCAGTACTTC CASSQGLAGETQYF
TRBD1 TRBJ1-6 TRBV11-3 - TGTGCCAGCAGCTTCGGGACAGGGTCATCACCCCTCCACTTT CASSFGTGSSPLHF
- TRBJ2-3 TRBV7-3 once TGTGCCAGCAGCATAGTCGGGGATACGCAGTATTTT CASSIVGDTQYF
- TRBJ1-5 TRBV5-1 - TGCGCCAGCAGCTGGCAGAGCAATCAGCCCCAGCATTTT CASSWQSNQPQHF
TRBD1 TRBJ2-7 TRBV10-3 - TGTGCCATCAGGGGGACAGACTACGAGCAGTACTTC CAIRGTDYEQYF
- TRBJ2-5 TRBV28 - TGTGCCAGCAGTCTCCCCCCAGGGGTCGAGACCCAGTACTTC CASSLPPGVETQYF
TRBD2 TRBJ2-6 TRBV4-3 - TGCGCCAGCAGCGCTAGCGGGGGCTCTGGGGCCAACGTCCTGACTTTC CASSASGGSGANVLTF
- TRBJ2-2 TRBV12-5 - TGTGCTAGTGGCCTACAGGGAGGGTTCACCGGGGAGCTGTTTTTT CASGLQGGFTGELFF
- TRBJ1-1 TRBV3-1/TRBV3-2 - TGTGCCAGCTGGAGGGTAGGCGACACTGAAGCTTTCTTT CASWRVGDTEAFF
- TRBJ1-2 TRBV19 - TGTGCCAGTAGTATCCAGGGCTCCAACTATGGCTACACCTTC CASSIQGSNYGYTF
TRBD1 TRBJ2-3 TRBV27 - TGTGCCAGCAGTTCGTGGACAGGGGGAACAGATACGCAGTATTTT CASSSWTGGTDTQYF
- TRBJ1-1 TRBV7-2 - TGTGCCAGCAGCTTACGAAGGGGAAACACTGAAGCTTTCTTT CASSLRRGNTEAFF
TRBD1 TRBJ1-3 TRBV4-1 few TGCGCCAGCAGCCAAGCCGACAACAGGGGCAGGACCATATATTTT CASSQADNRGRTIYF
- TRBJ1-3 TRBV9 medium-sized TGTGCCAGCAGCGCCTGGGAGGGGACCTCTGGAAACACCATATATTTT CASSAWEGTSGNTIYF
- TRBJ2-5 TRBV5-1 - TGCGCCAGCAGCTTGGGAGGATCTCAAGAGACCCAGTACTTC CASSLGGSQETQYF
TRBD1 TRBJ2-1 TRBV7-9 - TGTGCCAGCAGCTTGGGACAGCCAAAAGAGCAGTTCTTC CASSLGQPKEQFF
- TRBJ1-5 TRBV6-5 - TGTGCCAGCAGCGCCCCCCGAGCGCCCCAGCATTTT CASSAPRAPQHF
- TRBJ1-6 TRBV11-2 - TGTGCCAGCAGCTTAGGGGTGAGGGATTCACCCCTCCACTTT CASSLGVRDSPLHF
- TRBJ2-2 TRBV11-2 - TGTGCCAGCAGCCCCCGACTAGTCACCGGGGAGCTGTTTTTT CASSPRLVTGELFF
- TRBJ2-1 TRBV6-2/TRBV6-3 - TGTGCCAGCAGCCATGGGCTAGCCAACAATGAGCAGTTCTTC CASSHGLANNEQFF
- TRBJ1-1 TRBV7-3 - TGTGCCAGCAGCTTATGGGGGGATCAAGCTTTCTTT CASSLWGDQAFF
- TRBJ1-2 TRBV19 - TGTGCCAGTACCCCCCGGGGGAACTATGGCTACACCTTC CASTPRGNYGYTF
- TRBJ2-5 TRBV24-1 - TGTGCCACCAGTGATTATGGGAGCGGGACCCAGTACTTC CATSDYGSGTQYF
- TRBJ2-3 TRBV6-2/TRBV6-3 - TGTGCCAGCAGTTACAGCGGAACCACAGATACGCAGTATTTT CASSYSGTTDTQYF